A single sample gave rise to the 3 T cell receptor beta chains below, sequenced in a study of PD-1 blockade in classical Hodgkin lymphoma. Following autologous stem cell transplantation, relapse occurred in every patient, and exposure to brentuximab vedotin varied. The method was immunoSEQ multiplex PCR; TCRdb's version includes in-frame clones alone and lacks a portion of them. This sample carries 55,000 to 75,000 clones, roughly 91% of them seen once, and the ten largest clones take 6.5% to 8%. This specimen consisted of peripheral blood mononuclear cells (PBMCs), obtained at baseline. The receptors stem from a human donor with classical Hodgkin lymphoma.

The chain recombines TRBV21-1 with TRBJ2-3; no check of the table's D call, TRBD1, against the DNA was made. TRBV21-1 constitutes a pseudogene. CDR3 length equals 15 residues. The CDR3 loop reads CASSKVVKGKDTQYF. Here the CDR3 DNA reads TGTGCCAGCAGCAAAGTTGTAAAGGGGAAGGATACGCAGTATTTT.

The V gene is TRBV27, the J gene TRBJ1-4, with a tentative D call TRBD1 (6 bases). Germline lookup yields CDR1 MNHEY and CDR2 SMNVEV (reference sequence). The CDR3 extends over 16 amino acids. V was pared by 6 bases and J by 0 bases, with 14 bases between. The CDR3: CASRRGAGATNEKLFF. The CDR3 nucleotides read TGTGCCAGCAGGCGGGGGGCTGGAGCAACTAATGAAAAACTGTTTTTT.

V is TRBV7-2 and J is TRBJ1-1; D is undetermined. The CDR3 length is 17 residues. Germline CDR1 reads SGHTA; CDR2 reads FQGNSA. Trimming shortened V by 1 base and J by 7 bases, and 22 bases separated the two germline ends. CDR3 sequence: CASSLELYGVGAVEAFF. CDR3 in DNA: TGTGCCAGCAGCTTAGAGTTGTATGGGGTGGGTGCTGTTGAAGCTTTCTTT.